The 8 T cell receptor beta chains listed next were all sequenced from one sample in a study of blood T cell repertoires in COVID-19. Profiled with immunoSEQ multiplex PCR; TCRdb holds only in-frame clones, not every one. The table lists about 180,000 clones, around 80% of them singletons. Specimen: peripheral blood. These receptors were taken from a woman in her seventies with acute or convalescent COVID-19.

The genes are TRBV10-3 and TRBJ1-2; 8 bases line up with TRBD1. The CDR3 totals 15 residues. The germline V gene encodes CDR1 ENHRY and CDR2 SYGVKD. Losses at the gene ends were 3 bases for V and 6 bases for J; bases not matched to a gene: 9. CDR3 nucleotides: TGTGCCATCAGTGACACCGGGACAGGCACAAATGGCTACACCTTC. Its translation is CAISDTGTGTNGYTF.

This clone was found many times. The chain joins TRBV23-1 to TRBJ2-7; the D gene is possibly TRBD1 (6 bases). TRBV23-1 is designated an ORF whose function remains uncertain. This CDR3 spans 15 amino acids. V lost 3 bases, J lost 1 base, and 13 bases lay in between. CDR3 nucleotide sequence: TGCGCCAGCAGTCATCTTCAGGGGCCTTCCTACGAGCAGTACTTC. This gives the protein CASSHLQGPSYEQYF.

This sequence joins TRBV21-1 and TRBJ1-5; the table's D gene call, TRBD1, was not cross checked with the DNA. TRBV21-1 represents a pseudogene. The CDR3 loop spans 17 amino acids. CDR3 sequence reads: CASSTNPDRDINQPQHF. The CDR3 DNA follows: TGTGCCAGCAGCACTAACCCGGACAGGGATATTAATCAGCCCCAGCATTTT.

The J gene is TRBJ2-3, the V gene TRBV11-2; the D gene is possibly TRBD2 (6 bases). V was pared by 1 base and J by 5 bases, with 13 bases between. Germline-derived CDR1 and CDR2 are SGHAT and FQNNGV. The CDR3 runs to 15 residues. CDR3 residues: CASSLGPGARDTQYF. The DNA of the CDR3 is TGTGCCAGCAGCTTAGGCCCGGGAGCGAGAGATACGCAGTATTTT.

The rearrangement joins TRBV3-1 (or the pseudogene TRBV3-2) to TRBJ2-3; weak D call: TRBD2 (6 bases). Trimming took 4 bases from V and 6 from J, leaving 8 bases between them. CDR1 and CDR2 from the germline V gene are LGHDT and YNNKEL (reference sequence). The CDR3 totals 12 residues. The CDR3, as DNA: TGTGCCAGCAGCCGACTAGAGGATACGCAGTATTTT. The encoded protein is CASSRLEDTQYF.

Only one count was recorded for this clone. The chain employs TRBV4-3 and TRBJ2-5; 8 bases match TRBD2. V lost 4 bases and J lost 5; bases outside the gene matches: 9. This CDR3 is 15 amino acids long. Germline CDR1 LGHNA, CDR2 YSLEER. CDR3 in amino acids: CASSPGGGSLETQYF. CDR3 in DNA: TGCGCCAGCAGCCCCGGGGGGGGTTCATTGGAGACCCAGTACTTC.

This chain links TRBV23-1 with TRBJ2-7; 12 nucleotides agree with TRBD1. TRBV23-1 is treated as an ORF (open reading frame) with a function not yet certain. This CDR3 is 17 amino acids long. Trimming removed 0 bases from V and 5 bases from J; junction bases left unmatched: 8. The CDR3 nucleotides are TGCGCCAGCAGTCAATCGTCTCCGGGACAGGGGGCCCACGAGCAGTACTTC. Its protein is CASSQSSPGQGAHEQYF.

The chain couples TRBV19 to TRBJ1-3; D is unclear. V was trimmed by 11 bases and J by 5 bases, leaving 16 bases between them. Germline V gene data show CDR1 as LNHDA and CDR2 as SQIVND (reference sequence). The CDR3 is made up of 13 amino acids. The CDR3 region is CAVMPVRRNTIYF. CDR3 sequence (DNA): TGTGCCGTGATGCCAGTCAGGAGAAACACCATATATTTT.